The clone carrying this T cell receptor (beta chain) was picked up many times. The authors' processing: Amplification from reference gene primers served as the basis for estimated nucleated cell counts. Some clones are missing from TCRdb's copy, which holds only in-frame ones; the method was immunoSEQ multiplex PCR. V and J calls and clone size come straight from that table; D and trimming were deduced from the DNA. Of some 200,000 clones listed, 81% are singletons. This sample was included in a study of blood T cell repertoires in COVID-19. At the level of the study: The United States, Italy and Spain supplied acute and convalescent COVID-19 samples.

Participants came from about two dozen US areas, aged roughly 18 to 95 years. Membership in each cohort depended on participant-reported clinical history. V shed 6 bases and J shed 7 bases, with 18 bases lying between them. Germline loops: CDR1 SQVTM, CDR2 ANQGSEA. The CDR3 sequence is 14 residues long. The sample consisted of PBMCs or T cells enriched from blood (not recorded which). The clonotype originates from a woman aged 45-65 years with acute COVID-19. The gene calls are TRBV29-1 and TRBJ1-4; the D gene is possibly TRBD1 (6 bases). Written as DNA, the CDR3 is TGCAGCGTGGGCTCGACAGGCTCCGTTGAAAAACTGTTTTTT. Translated: CSVGSTGSVEKLFF.